A selection of T cell receptor beta chains follows, all from one sample in a study of CD8+CD57+ T cells in acquired aplastic anemia. One entry per CDR3 protein results from TCRdb running MiXCR on the reads. The data show roughly 250,000 distinct CDR3 sequences, approximately 79% seen once. The sample comprised sorted CD4+, CD8+, or CD8+CD57+ T cells (not recorded which) from PBMCs. The receptors come from a human donor with aplastic anemia. Each CDR3 is given with its conserved first and last residue. The D gene is left open where the match is weak. Clone size is given for some rows only: seen once, a few or many times, or a class if the clone is expanded.

size: NA
length: 16
D: TRBD1
V: TRBV7-8
J: TRBJ2-1
CDR3: CASSFRPDGTALAQFF
DNA: TGTGCCAGCAGCTTTCGTCCAGACGGGACAGCCCTTGCGCAGTTCTTC

size: few
length: 13
D: NA
V: TRBV9
J: TRBJ2-3
CDR3: CASSSGGASRNQF
DNA: TGTGCCAGCAGCTCAGGGGGGGCCAGCCGCAATCAGTTT

size: NA
length: 15
D: NA
V: TRBV7-3
J: TRBJ2-2
CDR3: CSSSGEAGNTGELFF
DNA: TGTTCTAGTAGTGGTGAAGCGGGGAACACCGGGGAGCTGTTTTTT

size: NA
length: 13
D: NA
V: TRBV5-5
J: TRBJ1-1
CDR3: CASSLWSNTEAFF
DNA: TGTGCCAGCAGCTTATGGTCGAACACTGAAGCTTTCTTT

size: NA
length: 17
D: NA
V: TRBV9
J: TRBJ1-1
CDR3: CASSVEEQTTDNTEAFF
DNA: TGTGCCAGCAGCGTAGAGGAACAGACCACAGATAACACTGAAGCTTTCTTT

size: NA
length: 15
D: NA
V: TRBV24-1
J: TRBJ2-1
CDR3: CATQRGGRSYNEQFF
DNA: TGTGCCACCCAAAGGGGGGGCCGGTCCTACAATGAGCAGTTCTTC

size: NA
length: 13
D: NA
V: TRBV15
J: TRBJ2-3
CDR3: CATSRDQADTQYF
DNA: TGTGCCACCAGCAGGGACCAGGCAGATACGCAGTATTTT

size: NA
length: 15
D: NA
V: TRBV7-9
J: TRBJ2-1
CDR3: CASSLEAAGTTEAFF
DNA: TGTGCCAGCAGCTTAGAGGCGGCAGGGACCACTGAAGCTTTCTTC

size: many
length: 15
D: NA
V: TRBV20-1
J: TRBJ2-3
CDR3: CSARDGDGGTDTQYF
DNA: TGCAGTGCTAGAGACGGGGACGGGGGCACAGATACGCAGTATTTT

size: NA
length: 15
D: TRBD1
V: TRBV19
J: TRBJ2-5
CDR3: CASSLNDRGGETQYF
DNA: TGTGCCAGTAGCCTAAACGACAGGGGAGGAGAGACCCAGTACTTC

size: NA
length: 22
D: NA
V: TRBV5-1
J: TRBJ2-1
CDR3: CDSSFYNCSATLGDSSYNEQFF
DNA: NA

size: NA
length: 16
D: NA
V: TRBV7-2
J: TRBJ2-1
CDR3: CASSLERSGDRDEQFF
DNA: TGTGCCAGCAGCTTAGAAAGAAGCGGCGATAGGGATGAGCAGTTCTTC

size: NA
length: 14
D: TRBD1
V: TRBV7-3
J: TRBJ2-3
CDR3: CASSYAGGIGGEQF
DNA: TGTGCCAGCAGCTATGCAGGGGGCATCGGCGGGGAGCAGTTT

size: NA
length: 17
D: TRBD2
V: TRBV7-9
J: TRBJ2-5
CDR3: CASSFTSAMSRAATQYF
DNA: TGTGCCAGCAGCTTTACTAGCGCAATGAGCAGGGCTGCGACCCAGTACTTC

size: NA
length: 14
D: NA
V: TRBV11-3
J: TRBJ2-7
CDR3: CASSHGRGSYEQYF
DNA: TGTGCCAGCAGCCACGGTCGGGGGTCCTACGAGCAGTACTTC

size: NA
length: 16
D: TRBD2
V: TRBV5-5
J: TRBJ2-1
CDR3: CASSLEAGVTYNEQFF
DNA: TGTGCCAGCAGCTTGGAGGCGGGAGTCACCTACAATGAGCAGTTCTTC

size: NA
length: 14
D: TRBD2
V: TRBV9
J: TRBJ2-3
CDR3: CAIGLAGGADTQYF
DNA: TGTGCCATCGGCTTAGCGGGTGGTGCGGATACGCAGTATTTT

size: NA
length: 13
D: NA
V: TRBV11-3
J: TRBJ2-3
CDR3: CASSLEATGNKYF
DNA: TGTGCCAGCAGCTTAGAGGCCACAGGGAACAAGTATTTT

size: NA
length: 15
D: NA
V: TRBV7-8
J: TRBJ1-6
CDR3: CASSLGGGHQTPHHF
DNA: TGTGCCAGCAGCTTGGGGGGAGGTCACCAAACCCCCCACCACTTT

size: NA
length: 13
D: NA
V: TRBV2
J: TRBJ1-5
CDR3: CASSGTGLQPQHF
DNA: TGTGCCAGCAGTGGCACAGGGTTACAGCCCCAGCATTTT

size: NA
length: 14
D: TRBD2
V: TRBV7-9
J: TRBJ2-3
CDR3: CASNDGGNTEAQYF
DNA: TGTGCCAGCAACGACGGGGGGAACACCGAGGCGCAGTATTTT

size: few
length: 14
D: NA
V: TRBV15
J: TRBJ2-3
CDR3: CATSVRLTPDTQYF
DNA: TGTGCCACCAGCGTACGATTGACCCCCGATACGCAGTATTTT

size: NA
length: 14
D: NA
V: TRBV11-3
J: TRBJ1-2
CDR3: CASSLDLTARGYTF
DNA: TGTGCCAGCAGCTTAGATCTGACAGCTCGTGGCTACACCTTC

size: NA
length: 14
D: NA
V: TRBV11-3
J: TRBJ2-3
CDR3: CASSLEGDGDTQYF
DNA: TGTGCCAGCAGCTTGGAGGGGGACGGGGATACGCAGTATTTT

size: once
length: 14
D: NA
V: TRBV5-4
J: TRBJ2-5
CDR3: CAYEVATDQETQYF
DNA: TGTGCCTACGAGGTTGCTACCGACCAAGAGACCCAGTACTTC

size: many
length: 15
D: TRBD2
V: TRBV5-4
J: TRBJ2-1
CDR3: CASSFTSGSYNEQFF
DNA: TGTGCCAGCAGCTTTACTAGCGGATCCTACAATGAGCAGTTCTTC

size: NA
length: 14
D: TRBD1
V: TRBV19
J: TRBJ1-1
CDR3: CASSTGTGNTEAFF
DNA: TGTGCCAGTAGTACAGGGACAGGGAACACTGAAGCTTTCTTT

size: NA
length: 16
D: TRBD2
V: TRBV5-6
J: TRBJ2-1
CDR3: CASSLGGGDDQDEQFF
DNA: TGTGCCAGCAGCCTGGGGGGGGGAGACGATCAGGATGAGCAGTTCTTC

size: NA
length: 12
D: TRBD2
V: TRBV7-8
J: TRBJ2-2
CDR3: CASSLVGGHLIF
DNA: TGTGCCAGCAGCTTAGTGGGAGGGCACCTGATTTTT

size: NA
length: 17
D: NA
V: TRBV9
J: TRBJ1-1
CDR3: CASRGADYPRLNTEAFF
DNA: TGTGCCAGCAGAGGAGCTGACTACCCCCGGTTGAACACTGAAGCTTTCTTT

size: NA
length: 15
D: TRBD1
V: TRBV7-8
J: TRBJ2-3
CDR3: CASSLGGQSKDPQYF
DNA: TGTGCCAGCAGCTTAGGGGGACAGAGCAAAGATCCGCAGTATTTT

size: many
length: 14
D: NA
V: TRBV7-9
J: TRBJ1-2
CDR3: CASSFHRVLEGYTF
DNA: TGTGCCAGCAGCTTCCACAGGGTATTAGAAGGCTACACCTTC

size: NA
length: 13
D: TRBD2
V: TRBV5-6
J: TRBJ2-3
CDR3: CASGLGREDTQYF
DNA: TGTGCCAGCGGCTTGGGGAGGGAAGATACGCAGTATTTT

size: NA
length: 16
D: TRBD2
V: TRBV7-8
J: TRBJ2-1
CDR3: CASSFHRSGGTDEQFF
DNA: TGTGCCAGCAGCTTTCATCGAAGCGGGGGGACCGATGAGCAGTTCTTC

size: once
length: 13
D: TRBD2
V: TRBV5-6
J: TRBJ2-3
CDR3: CASREGRADTQYF
DNA: TGTGCCAGCAGGGAGGGGAGGGCAGATACGCAGTATTTT

size: few
length: 15
D: NA
V: TRBV7-3
J: TRBJ2-3
CDR3: CASSSGGTWGETQYF
DNA: TGTGCCAGCAGTTCTGGCGGGACTTGGGGAGAGACCCAGTATTTT

size: NA
length: 15
D: NA
V: TRBV7-8
J: TRBJ2-2
CDR3: CASSLWGGPDTQYFF
DNA: TGTGCCAGCAGCTTATGGGGAGGTCCCGATACGCAGTATTTTTTT

size: few
length: 16
D: TRBD1
V: TRBV24-1
J: TRBJ2-1
CDR3: CATSDPPGTVYNEQFF
DNA: TGTGCCACCAGTGATCCGCCCGGGACAGTTTACAATGAGCAGTTCTTC

size: NA
length: 14
D: NA
V: TRBV7-4
J: TRBJ1-1
CDR3: CASSVEPDGPEVSF
DNA: TGTGCCAGCAGCGTAGAACCGGACGGCCCCGAAGTTTCCTTT

size: NA
length: 11
D: NA
V: TRBV7-2
J: TRBJ2-3
CDR3: CASSSLDTQYF
DNA: TGTGCCAGCAGCTCCCTGGATACGCAGTATTTT

size: NA
length: 13
D: NA
V: TRBV2
J: TRBJ2-2
CDR3: CASCAGGIHEQFF
DNA: TGTGCCAGCTGTGCTGGGGGGATCCATGAGCAGTTTTTC

size: NA
length: 15
D: NA
V: TRBV7-9
J: TRBJ1-5
CDR3: CASSAGLAGEHTQHF
DNA: TGTGCCAGCAGCGCCGGACTAGCGGGAGAACATACGCAGCATTTT

size: NA
length: 16
D: NA
V: TRBV9
J: TRBJ2-3
CDR3: CASSPRSCEQYFAQYF
DNA: NA

size: once
length: 14
D: TRBD1
V: TRBV5-1
J: TRBJ2-7
CDR3: CASSLRDRTYEQYF
DNA: TGCGCCAGCAGCTTGCGGGACAGAACCTACGAGCAGTACTTC

size: NA
length: 14
D: NA
V: TRBV9
J: TRBJ2-3
CDR3: CASSVAGVHHTEYF
DNA: TGTGCCAGCAGCGTAGCGGGGGTTCATCACACAGAGTATTTT

size: many
length: 15
D: NA
V: TRBV5-1
J: TRBJ1-4
CDR3: CASSLGDRTNEKLFF
DNA: TGCGCCAGCAGCTTGGGGGACCGGACTAATGAAAAACTGTTTTTT

size: once
length: 11
D: TRBD1
V: TRBV20-1
J: TRBJ2-1
CDR3: CSAYRGIEQFF
DNA: TGCAGTGCTTACAGGGGGATTGAGCAGTTCTTC

size: NA
length: 14
D: NA
V: TRBV15
J: TRBJ2-5
CDR3: CGTSRGREQETQYF
DNA: TGTGGCACCAGCCGAGGCAGGGAGCAAGAGACCCAGTACTTC

size: once
length: 14
D: TRBD1
V: TRBV2
J: TRBJ1-2
CDR3: CASSTNGDSSGYTF
DNA: TGTGCCAGTTCGACCAACGGGGACAGCTCGGGCTACACCTTC

size: NA
length: 16
D: TRBD2
V: TRBV5-5
J: TRBJ2-3
CDR3: CASSQDREGGTDTQYF
DNA: TGTGCCAGCAGCCAGGATAGGGAGGGAGGCACAGATACGCAGTATTTT

size: NA
length: 15
D: NA
V: TRBV5-4
J: TRBJ2-1
CDR3: CASSLTRETYNEQFF
DNA: TGTGCCAGCAGCTTGACTAGGGAAACCTACAATGAGCAGTTCTTC

size: NA
length: 14
D: NA
V: TRBV7-2
J: TRBJ2-5
CDR3: CASSSNRAGNSPLF
DNA: TGTGCCAGCAGCTCTAACAGGGCGGGAAATTCACCCCTCTTC

size: NA
length: 14
D: NA
V: TRBV6-5
J: TRBJ1-1
CDR3: CASSLAYGDREAFF
DNA: TGTGCCAGCAGCTTAGCGTACGGTGATCGTGAAGCTTTCTTT

size: NA
length: 16
D: NA
V: TRBV7-9
J: TRBJ2-6
CDR3: CASSREANAVEHVLTF
DNA: TGTGCCAGCTCAAGAGAGGCCAACGCCGTGGAACACGTACTGACTTTC

size: NA
length: 11
D: NA
V: TRBV29-1
J: TRBJ2-1
CDR3: CSVNEGGEQFF
DNA: TGCAGCGTTAATGAGGGGGGTGAGCAGTTCTTC

size: NA
length: 15
D: TRBD1
V: TRBV9
J: TRBJ1-2
CDR3: CASSGGKGGYEEYTF
DNA: TGTGCCAGCAGCGGGGGGAAAGGGGGCTACGAGGAGTACACCTTC

size: NA
length: 13
D: NA
V: TRBV2
J: TRBJ2-3
CDR3: CGGSGGGTDTQYF
DNA: TGTGGTGGGAGTGGCGGGGGCACAGATACGCAGTATTTT